The rows below give T cell receptor beta chains drawn from one sample of a study of T cells in Graves' hyperthyroidism and ophthalmopathy. TCRdb re-derived calls from the multiplex PCR reads in MiXCR, one entry per CDR3 protein. The sample has 600,000 or so distinct CDR3 sequences, approximately 14% seen once. The sequencing sample was made of blood. All receptors come from a woman aged 18-29 years with Graves' ophthalmopathy. Both conserved end residues are part of each CDR3. Each record gives: V gene, J gene, CDR3 protein.

V gene: TRBV20-1; J gene: TRBJ1-5; CDR3 protein: CSARRDINQPQHF
V gene: TRBV24-1; J gene: TRBJ1-1; CDR3 protein: CATSDFNNGFSEAFF
V gene: TRBV3-1; J gene: TRBJ2-7; CDR3 protein: CASSQVWFRTGPYEQYF
V gene: TRBV7-8; J gene: TRBJ2-1; CDR3 protein: CASSLTFLGLAGGYNEQFF
V gene: TRBV6-2/TRBV6-3; J gene: TRBJ2-1; CDR3 protein: CASSYRGTGYNEQFF
V gene: TRBV5-5; J gene: TRBJ2-1; CDR3 protein: CASSSISGPYNEQFF
V gene: TRBV5-1; J gene: TRBJ2-5; CDR3 protein: CASSPSIREETQYF
V gene: TRBV20-1; J gene: TRBJ1-2; CDR3 protein: CSARLIRGRIYTF
V gene: TRBV24-1; J gene: TRBJ1-2; CDR3 protein: CATSDPGQASHHYTF
V gene: TRBV7-9; J gene: TRBJ1-3; CDR3 protein: CASRRNQAGNTIYF
V gene: TRBV7-6; J gene: TRBJ2-7; CDR3 protein: CASSPRGSSNEQYF
V gene: TRBV4-2; J gene: TRBJ2-5; CDR3 protein: CASSQEGGLGSETQYF
V gene: TRBV7-2; J gene: TRBJ2-7; CDR3 protein: CASTWGPSSYEQYF
V gene: TRBV7-9; J gene: TRBJ2-5; CDR3 protein: CASSSAPRTVAETQYF
V gene: TRBV24-1; J gene: TRBJ1-4; CDR3 protein: CATSDSNSILFF
V gene: TRBV12-3/TRBV12-4; J gene: TRBJ1-3; CDR3 protein: CASNWGGQGNTIYF
V gene: TRBV9; J gene: TRBJ2-1; CDR3 protein: CASSARLGSYNEQFF
V gene: TRBV2; J gene: TRBJ1-4; CDR3 protein: CARTDRGNEKLFF
V gene: TRBV20-1; J gene: TRBJ1-3; CDR3 protein: CSAKLSSGNTIYF
V gene: TRBV13; J gene: TRBJ1-2; CDR3 protein: CASSLGQGNGYTF
V gene: TRBV3-1; J gene: TRBJ1-5; CDR3 protein: CASSQGPRGPQHF
V gene: TRBV3-1; J gene: TRBJ2-7; CDR3 protein: CASSQDYHFLYEQYF
V gene: TRBV7-2; J gene: TRBJ2-3; CDR3 protein: CASSAGQGSDTQYF
V gene: TRBV3-1; J gene: TRBJ1-5; CDR3 protein: CASSQDLGAGNQPQHF
V gene: TRBV11-2; J gene: TRBJ2-5; CDR3 protein: CASSRLAGVRPVQGTQYF
V gene: TRBV29-1; J gene: TRBJ2-2; CDR3 protein: CSVELGVGTGELFF
V gene: TRBV12-3/TRBV12-4; J gene: TRBJ2-7; CDR3 protein: CASSLIPYEQYF
V gene: TRBV4-3; J gene: TRBJ1-1; CDR3 protein: CASSPQGQVTEAFF
V gene: TRBV11-3; J gene: TRBJ2-7; CDR3 protein: CASRQTAGTSLEQYF
V gene: TRBV20-1; J gene: TRBJ2-4; CDR3 protein: CSAADRVDIQYF
V gene: TRBV4-1; J gene: TRBJ1-5; CDR3 protein: CASSHWTGDNQPQHF
V gene: TRBV6-1; J gene: TRBJ2-1; CDR3 protein: CASRKRDRGAGSYNEQFF
V gene: TRBV28; J gene: TRBJ2-3; CDR3 protein: CASSFGTSGRATDTQYF
V gene: TRBV19; J gene: TRBJ1-4; CDR3 protein: CASSIPFRNEKLFF
V gene: TRBV6-1; J gene: TRBJ1-2; CDR3 protein: CASLDNMGRYGYTF
V gene: TRBV20-1; J gene: TRBJ2-5; CDR3 protein: CSARSPKTSVEQETQYF
V gene: TRBV18; J gene: TRBJ1-1; CDR3 protein: CASSPDSPGLGNTEAFF
V gene: TRBV12-3/TRBV12-4; J gene: TRBJ1-2; CDR3 protein: CASSLVRTIYGYTF
V gene: TRBV11-3; J gene: TRBJ2-4; CDR3 protein: CASSPVGGGVLNIQYF
V gene: TRBV12-3/TRBV12-4; J gene: TRBJ2-1; CDR3 protein: CASSFLESEQFF
V gene: TRBV6-1; J gene: TRBJ2-7; CDR3 protein: CASSEFYGAMGYEQYF
V gene: TRBV12-3/TRBV12-4; J gene: TRBJ1-1; CDR3 protein: CASSPWTGANTEAFF
V gene: TRBV24-1; J gene: TRBJ2-7; CDR3 protein: CATSDSGTSPYEQYF
V gene: TRBV30; J gene: TRBJ2-1; CDR3 protein: CAWSVSGLAGPNEQFF
V gene: TRBV5-1; J gene: TRBJ1-2; CDR3 protein: CASSLGPGATYGYTF
V gene: TRBV27; J gene: TRBJ2-3; CDR3 protein: CASREGVLSTDTQYF
V gene: TRBV12-3/TRBV12-4; J gene: TRBJ2-1; CDR3 protein: CASRTGTGVNNEQFF